The entry below gives a single T cell receptor (beta chain) sequence along with its context. Its antigen is as yet unknown. The data originate from a study of human thymus T cells. Whole-study findings and limits: Apparent bias marked the V and J gene usage of thymic and blood repertoires.

This CDR3 has 12 residues. Per germline, CDR1 SSHAT and CDR2 FNYEAQ (reference sequence). Deletions cut 3 bases from V and 9 bases from J, with 12 bases between. Obtained as resections during corrective heart surgery, the thymus tissue was then studied. Among the donors, all were healthy Finnish infants having corrective surgery for congenital heart defects. Here immunoSEQ multiplex PCR was the method, and the copy in TCRdb shows in-frame clones only, minus some. The sample records some 120,000 clones, about 94% being singletons. The TCR originated in a boy in the first two years of life with a congenital heart defect but otherwise immunologically healthy. The chain carries TRBV7-7 and TRBJ2-7; D gene unclear. Input material: thymus tissue. The CDR3: CASSFLVLGQYF. DNA of the CDR3: TGTGCCAGCAGCTTCCTAGTTCTCGGGCAGTACTTC.